Listed here are 30 T cell receptor beta chains from one sample, sequenced in a study of T cell repertoires in cytomegalovirus infection. TCRdb used MiXCR to reprocess the reads, holding one entry per CDR3 protein. The sample contains just over 300,000 distinct CDR3 sequences, 15% to 20% of which appear only once. The sequenced material came from PBMCs. These receptors were taken from a human donor in good health (CMV status not recorded). Some clones in this sample may be carry-over from other donors' samples.

A few counts support this clonotype. The chain is built from TRBV4-3 and TRBJ1-4; no clear D gene. Looked up from germline, CDR1 is LGHNA and CDR2 is YSLEER. This CDR3 spans 13 amino acids. Trimming cost V 1 base and J 8 bases, with 8 bases left between them. In DNA, the CDR3 is TGCGCCAGCAGCCAAGTTCGCAGGGAAAAACTGTTTTTT. This encodes CASSQVRREKLFF.

This clonotype has just a few counts. This rearrangement joins TRBV2 to TRBJ2-3, with a tentative D call TRBD2 (5 bases). The length of the CDR3 is 15 residues. Germline CDR1 SNHLY, CDR2 FYNNEI. Between the trimmed V and J ends, which lost 2 bases and 0 bases, there was a span of 9 bases. The CDR3 region is CASSEPGTSTDTQYF. CDR3 DNA sequence: TGTGCCAGCAGTGAACCGGGAACTAGCACAGATACGCAGTATTTT.

The chain is built from TRBV12-3 or TRBV12-4 and TRBJ2-1, with D possibly being TRBD1 (6 bases). The ends were cut back, 6 bases at V and 5 bases at J, with 11 bases in the middle. CDR3 length equals 13 residues. The CDR3 DNA is TGTGCCAGCAGCCGGACAGAAAACAATGAGCAGTTCTTC. Translated: CASSRTENNEQFF.

This clonotype occurred many times. The chain employs TRBV7-2 and TRBJ2-1, with D possibly matching TRBD1 (5 bases). This CDR3 comprises 15 residues. Trimming took off 6 bases at V and 3 bases at J, with 15 bases between the two ends. Germline assignment: CDR1 SGHTA and CDR2 FQGNSA. The DNA for the CDR3 is TGTGCCAGCAGGCTCGACAGTCGCCTCTACAATGAGCAGTTCTTC. Encoded protein: CASRLDSRLYNEQFF.

At least ten counts were recorded for this clonotype. The chain joins TRBV24-1 to TRBJ2-2; D is uncertain. With 4 bases removed from V and 2 bases from J, the gap between germline ends came to 7 bases. Germline assignment: CDR1 KGHDR and CDR2 SFDVKD. The CDR3 consists of 14 residues. CDR3 residues: CATSDGRNTGELFF. The CDR3 nucleotides read TGTGCCACCAGTGACGGCAGAAACACCGGGGAGCTGTTTTTT.

The chain joins TRBV10-3 to TRBJ2-5; D is uncertain. CDR1 ENHRY and CDR2 SYGVKD come from the germline V gene. Trimming removed 0 bases from V and 2 bases from J, with 7 bases in between. The CDR3 is 14 amino acids. CDR3 residues: CAISESAQQETQYF. The CDR3 DNA follows: TGTGCCATCAGTGAGTCTGCACAGCAAGAGACCCAGTACTTC.

The genes are TRBV28 and TRBJ1-5, with D uncertain. Per germline, CDR1 MDHEN and CDR2 SYDVKM. This CDR3 contains 16 residues. Deletions cut 5 bases from V and 3 bases from J, with 17 bases between. CDR3 sequence reads: CASSGVSGGYNQPQHF. In nucleotides, the CDR3 is TGTGCCAGCAGTGGGGTGTCAGGAGGATACAATCAGCCCCAGCATTTT. Drawing the rest from reference TRBV28 and TRBJ1-5, the complete variable domain is DVKVTQSSRYLVKRTGEKVFLECVQDMDHENMFWYRQDPGLGLRLIYFSYDVKMKEKGDIPEGYSVSREKKERFSLILESASTNQTSMYLCASSGVSGGYNQPQHFGDGTRLSIL.

This clonotype has more than one count but fewer than ten. This chain connects TRBV5-5 to TRBJ2-1; D possibly corresponds to TRBD1 (5 bases). Trimming removed 2 bases at V and 9 bases at J, with 12 bases between. The CDR3 loop spans 13 amino acids. CDR1 and CDR2 (germline): SGHKS, YYEKEE (reference sequence). The CDR3 coding sequence is TGTGCCAGCAGCTTCGGTCAGGGTACTGAGCAGTTCTTC. This codes for CASSFGQGTEQFF. The variable domain in full, with the rest retrieved from reference TRBV5-5 and TRBJ2-1, is DAGVTQSPTHLIKTRGQQVTLRCSPISGHKSVSWYQQVLGQGPQFIFQYYEKEERGRGNFPDRFSARQFPNYSSELNVNALLLGDSALYLCASSFGQGTEQFFGPGTRLTVL.

As to this clonotype: The junction departs from germline at one end; a sequencing error may be responsible. The V call is TRBV2, the J call TRBJ2-1, with D perhaps TRBD1 (7 bases). Germline V gene sequence: CDR1 SNHLY, CDR2 FYNNEI. CDR3 length: 15 amino acids. The CDR3, as DNA: TGTGCCAGCATTCTCGGAGGGGGCCTCTACGATGAGCAGTTCTTC. It specifies CASILGGGLYDEQFF.

This clonotype was seen many times. The rearrangement links TRBV28 to TRBJ2-7, with D perhaps TRBD2 (5 bases). The CDR3 covers 13 residues. Germline values: CDR1 MDHEN, CDR2 SYDVKM. With 6 bases removed from V and 3 bases from J, the gap between germline ends came to 12 bases. The DNA for the CDR3 is TGTGCCAGCAGACCCGGGATGGGCTACGAGCAGTACTTC. Its translation: CASRPGMGYEQYF.

This clonotype was observed a handful of times. V is TRBV18 and J is TRBJ2-5; D gene ambiguous. V was shortened by 2 bases and J by 4 bases, with 5 bases between the two germline ends. CDR1 is KGHSH, CDR2 LQKENI, per germline. CDR3 length equals 12 residues. CDR3 DNA sequence: TGTGCCAGCTCACCAGTGGGAGAGACCCAGTACTTC. Its protein product is CASSPVGETQYF.

This clonotype appeared a few times. This chain links TRBV10-3 with TRBJ1-5; 9 positions agree with TRBD1. This CDR3 is built from 14 residues. Unmatched junction bases numbered 11, after V lost 10 bases and J lost 7 bases. Germline V gene lookup returns CDR1 ENHRY and CDR2 SYGVKD. This CDR3 is CATRTGAIWQPQHF. For the CDR3, the DNA is TGTGCCACGAGGACAGGGGCCATTTGGCAGCCCCAGCATTTT.

This clonotype was detected a few times. The genes are TRBV12-3 or TRBV12-4 and TRBJ2-2; 7 nucleotides line up with TRBD2. CDR3 length equals 15 residues. With V trimmed by 6 bases and J by 4 bases, 8 bases remained unmatched. The CDR3 DNA follows: TGTGCCAGCAGCCAATGGGGGGGGAGCACCGGGGAGCTGTTTTTT. It encodes CASSQWGGSTGELFF.

This clonotype occurred a few times. The CDR3 nucleotides are TGTGCCAGCAGCTTATACAGGACCAGAATCTATGGCTACACCTTC. As protein: CASSLYRTRIYGYTF. The chain has TRBV5-6 and TRBJ1-2; TRBD1 is a possible D gene (5 bases). The germline V and J ends were trimmed by 2 bases and 4 bases, with 15 bases remaining between them. Germline V lookup: CDR1 SGHDT, CDR2 YYEEEE. CDR3 size: 15 residues.

The CDR3 spells CASSPLPHGRVARNTGELFF. CDR3 bases: TGTGCCAGCTCACCACTCCCCCACGGGCGCGTAGCGAGAAACACCGGGGAGCTGTTTTTT. This chain connects TRBV18 to TRBJ2-2; weak D call: TRBD2 (5 bases). Trimming pared 1 base from V and 2 bases from J, leaving 23 bases between. This CDR3 region has 20 residues. Per the germline V gene, CDR1 is KGHSH and CDR2 is LQKENI.

A word on this clonotype: This could be a read error, since a much larger clone is one nucleotide away. This rearrangement joins TRBV7-8 to TRBJ2-7; perhaps TRBD1 as D (5 bases). CDR1 SGHVS and CDR2 FQNEAQ come from the germline V gene. The CDR3 length is 14 residues. CDR3 region: CASSLTVPGYEQCF. The DNA for the CDR3 is TGTGCCAGCAGCCTGACAGTGCCCGGCTACGAGCAGTGCTTC.

The V call is TRBV20-1, the J call TRBJ2-3; possibly TRBD1 or TRBD2 for D (5 bases each). Germline CDR1 is DFQATT and CDR2 is SNEGSKA (reference sequence). V was cut by 1 base and J by 6 bases, with 14 bases left in between. The CDR3 spans 14 residues. This CDR3 is CSARATGPWDTQYF. The CDR3 nucleotides read TGCAGTGCTAGAGCGACGGGGCCTTGGGATACGCAGTATTTT.

This clonotype was seen ten or more times. The CDR3 reads CASSVDRDSPLHF. CDR3 bases: TGTGCCAGCAGCGTCGACAGGGACTCACCCCTCCACTTT. The rearrangement joins TRBV7-2 to TRBJ1-6; 7 nucleotides line up with TRBD1. The V segment lost 5 bases and the J segment 10 bases; nucleotides outside the gene matches: 5. The CDR3 consists of 13 residues. Germline V gene sequence: CDR1 SGHTA, CDR2 FQGNSA.

This clonotype has ten or more counts. The chain uses TRBV7-2 and TRBJ1-2; D perhaps matches TRBD1 (6 bases). The V end lost 5 bases, the J end lost 4 bases, and 23 bases lay between the germline ends. This CDR3 region has 17 residues. Germline CDR1 is SGHTA and CDR2 is FQGNSA. The CDR3 sequence: CASSPRNPQGTVYGYTF. The CDR3 DNA follows: TGTGCCAGCAGCCCACGGAACCCACAGGGAACTGTCTATGGCTACACCTTC.

This clonotype has a handful of counts. This rearrangement joins TRBV6-2 or TRBV6-3 to TRBJ2-1; D unresolved. Germline V gene lookup returns CDR1 MNHEY and CDR2 SVGEGT. Trimming removed 3 bases from V and 3 bases from J, with 9 bases in between. This CDR3 has 14 residues. Here the CDR3 DNA reads TGTGCCAGCAGTTATAAAGAGGTCTACAATGAGCAGTTCTTC. It yields the protein CASSYKEVYNEQFF.

This chain joins TRBV4-1 and TRBJ2-3; 11 bases fit TRBD2. The CDR3 is 16 amino acids. Per germline, CDR1 MGHRA and CDR2 YSYEKL. J lost 2 bases, V lost 3 bases, and 4 bases had no gene match. The DNA of the CDR3 is TGCGCCAGCAGCCATCCGACTAGCGGGGTCACAGATACGCAGTATTTT. Residues: CASSHPTSGVTDTQYF.

This clonotype was observed a handful of times. This chain uses TRBV4-2 with TRBJ2-3; D ambiguous. The CDR3 consists of 15 residues. V was pared by 0 bases and J by 0 bases, with 7 bases between. Germline-derived CDR1 and CDR2 are LGHNA and YNFKEQ. This CDR3 reads CASSQEPRSTDTQYF. CDR3 sequence (DNA): TGTGCCAGCAGCCAAGAGCCACGTAGCACAGATACGCAGTATTTT.

This clonotype was seen only a few times. This chain uses TRBV5-1 with TRBJ2-2; weak D call: TRBD2 (5 bases). The CDR3 contains 17 residues. Germline V gene sequence: CDR1 SGHRS, CDR2 YFSETQ. V was clipped by 5 bases and J by 2 bases, with 19 bases between them. The CDR3 DNA follows: TGCGCCAGCAGTCCGGAGGCAGGATTCCAAAACACCGGGGAGCTGTTTTTT. Amino acids: CASSPEAGFQNTGELFF.

This clonotype has ten or more counts. The rearrangement joins TRBV7-2 to TRBJ2-7; no firm D call. V lost 3 bases, J lost 5 bases, and 8 bases lay in between. Looked up from germline, CDR1 is SGHTA and CDR2 is FQGNSA. This CDR3 has 12 amino acids. CDR3 nucleotide sequence: TGTGCCAGCAGCTTTAGGGCGCACGAGCAGTACTTC. Translated, it gives CASSFRAHEQYF.

In its sample, this clonotype was seen many times. The chain links TRBV7-2 to TRBJ2-3; TRBD2 aligns across 8 bases. The CDR3 has 17 amino acids. The V gene end was trimmed by 5 bases and the J gene end by 5 bases; junction bases not matched to a gene: 15. Germline V gives CDR1 SGHTA, CDR2 FQGNSA. Here the CDR3 reads CASSPPGAGGRRDTQYF. The DNA for the CDR3 is TGTGCCAGCAGCCCCCCCGGGGCGGGGGGCCGGAGAGATACGCAGTATTTT.

This clonotype turned up a few times. V gene TRBV29-1 combines with J gene TRBJ2-3; unclear D gene. CDR1 and CDR2 from the germline V gene are SQVTM and ANQGSEA. The CDR3 runs to 14 residues. Trimming shortened V by 6 bases and J by 3 bases, and 16 bases separated the two germline ends. Written as DNA, the CDR3 is TGCAGCGTCCAAAGATCGCCCGCAACAGATACGCAGTATTTT. This gives the protein CSVQRSPATDTQYF.

This clonotype was recorded once. The chain combines TRBV5-6 with TRBJ1-1, with a weak D call TRBD1 (5 bases). With 4 bases removed from V and 11 bases from J, the gap between germline ends came to 21 bases. Per the germline V gene, CDR1 is SGHDT and CDR2 is YYEEEE. CDR3 length: 14 amino acids. The CDR3 reads CASSLVGGLGDAFF. CDR3 bases: TGTGCCAGCAGCCTCGTCGGGGGTTTGGGTGACGCTTTCTTT. Based on the CDR3 plus reference TRBV5-6 and TRBJ1-1, the full variable domain is DAGVTQSPTHLIKTRGQQVTLRCSPKSGHDTVSWYQQALGQGPQFIFQYYEEEERQRGNFPDRFSGHQFPNYSSELNVNALLLGDSALYLCASSLVGGLGDAFFGQGTRLTVV.

This chain's CDR3 is CASSKIGNSNQPQHF. CDR3 coding DNA: TGTGCCAGTAGTAAAATCGGGAACAGCAATCAGCCCCAGCATTTT. The chain links TRBV19 to TRBJ1-5; D unresolved. The CDR3 length is 15 residues. V dropped 4 bases and J dropped 1 base, with 11 bases sitting between them. Germline V gene sequence: CDR1 LNHDA, CDR2 SQIVND (reference sequence).

The rearrangement joins TRBV23-1 to TRBJ2-4; 9 bases line up with TRBD1. TRBV23-1 qualifies as an ORF whose function is uncertain. There are 18 residues in the CDR3. V gave up 6 bases and J gave up 6 bases; unmatched junction bases: 18. CDR3 bases: TGCGCCAGCAGCCAGAAAAGGGGGGACAGGGTATCATTAAACATTCAGTACTTC. This encodes CASSQKRGDRVSLNIQYF.

Comments on this clonotype: A read error is possible here, since a much larger clone lies one base away. J is TRBJ1-4 and V is TRBV7-6, with 8 bases identical to TRBD1. CDR1 SGHVS and CDR2 FNYEAQ come from the germline V gene. V was clipped by 3 bases and J by 7 bases; unmatched bases: 7. This CDR3 region has 15 residues. The CDR3 bases are TGTGCCAGCAGCTTCACTCAGGGGGCAGGTGAAAAACTGTTTTTT. Amino acid sequence: CASSFTQGAGEKLFF.